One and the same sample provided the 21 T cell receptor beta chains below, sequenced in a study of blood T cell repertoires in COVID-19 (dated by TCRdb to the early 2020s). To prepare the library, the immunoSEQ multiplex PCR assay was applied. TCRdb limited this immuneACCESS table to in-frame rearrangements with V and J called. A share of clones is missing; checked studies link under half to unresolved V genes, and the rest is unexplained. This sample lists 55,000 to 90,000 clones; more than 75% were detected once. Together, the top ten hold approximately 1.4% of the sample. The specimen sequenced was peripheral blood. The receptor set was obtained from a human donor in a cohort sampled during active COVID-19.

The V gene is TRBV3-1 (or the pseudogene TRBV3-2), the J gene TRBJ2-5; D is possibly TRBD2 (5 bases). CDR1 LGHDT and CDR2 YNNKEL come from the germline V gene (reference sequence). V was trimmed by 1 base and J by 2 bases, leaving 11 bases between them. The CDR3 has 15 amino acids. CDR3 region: CASSQGGGLQETQYF. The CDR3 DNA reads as TGTGCCAGCAGCCAAGGAGGAGGCCTTCAAGAGACCCAGTACTTC.

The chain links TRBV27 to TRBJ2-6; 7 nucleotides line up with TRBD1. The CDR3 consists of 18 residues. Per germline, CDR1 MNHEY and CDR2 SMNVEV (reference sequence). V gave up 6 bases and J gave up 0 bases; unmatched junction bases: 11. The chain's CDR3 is CASRKILGGNSGANVLTF. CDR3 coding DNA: TGTGCCAGCAGGAAGATTCTAGGGGGCAACTCTGGGGCCAACGTCCTGACTTTC.

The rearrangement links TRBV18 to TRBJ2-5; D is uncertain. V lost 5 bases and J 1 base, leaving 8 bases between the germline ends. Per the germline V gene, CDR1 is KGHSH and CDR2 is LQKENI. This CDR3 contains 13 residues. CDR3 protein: CASSADFQETQYF. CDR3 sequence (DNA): TGTGCCAGCTCAGCAGACTTCCAAGAGACCCAGTACTTC.

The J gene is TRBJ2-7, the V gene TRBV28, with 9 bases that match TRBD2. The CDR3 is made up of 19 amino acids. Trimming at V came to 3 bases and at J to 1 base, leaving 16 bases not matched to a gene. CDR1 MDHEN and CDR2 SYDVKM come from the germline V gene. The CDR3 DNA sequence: TGTGCCAGCAGTTTGGACATAGCGGGAGCCGCCGCCCGATCCTACGAGCAGTACTTC. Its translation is CASSLDIAGAAARSYEQYF.

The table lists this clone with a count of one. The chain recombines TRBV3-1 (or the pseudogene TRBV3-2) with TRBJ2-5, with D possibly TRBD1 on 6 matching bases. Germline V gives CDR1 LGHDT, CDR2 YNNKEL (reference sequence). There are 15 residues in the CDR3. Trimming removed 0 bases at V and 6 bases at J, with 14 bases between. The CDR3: CASSQDWTELKTQYF. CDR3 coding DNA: TGTGCCAGCAGCCAAGACTGGACAGAGTTAAAGACCCAGTACTTC.

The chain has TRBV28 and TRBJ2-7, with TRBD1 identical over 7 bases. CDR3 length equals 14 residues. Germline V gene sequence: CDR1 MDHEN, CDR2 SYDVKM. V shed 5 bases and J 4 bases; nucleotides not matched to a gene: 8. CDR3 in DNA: TGTGCCAGCAGTGTACTGGGACAGTCTTACGAGCAGTACTTC. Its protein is CASSVLGQSYEQYF.

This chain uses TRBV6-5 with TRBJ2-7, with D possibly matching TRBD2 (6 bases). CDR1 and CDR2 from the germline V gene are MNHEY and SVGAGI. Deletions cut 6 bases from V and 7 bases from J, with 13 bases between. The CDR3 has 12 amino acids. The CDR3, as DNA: TGTGCCAGCAGGGTACTAGCTCGGGAGCAGTACTTC. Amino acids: CASRVLAREQYF.

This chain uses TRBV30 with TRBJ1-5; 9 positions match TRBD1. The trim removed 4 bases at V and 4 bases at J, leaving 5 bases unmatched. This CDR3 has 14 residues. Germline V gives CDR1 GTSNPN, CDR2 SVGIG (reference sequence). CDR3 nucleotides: TGTGCCTGGACCATACAGGGGGCGAATCAGCCCCAGCATTTT. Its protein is CAWTIQGANQPQHF.

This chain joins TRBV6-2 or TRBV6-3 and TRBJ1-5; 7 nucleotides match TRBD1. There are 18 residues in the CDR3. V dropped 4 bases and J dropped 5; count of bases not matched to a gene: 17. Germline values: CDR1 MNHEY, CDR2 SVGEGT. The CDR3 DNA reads TGTGCCAGCAGTTCCGTGGACAGGTCAACTTCTTTAGATCAGCCCCAGCATTTT. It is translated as CASSSVDRSTSLDQPQHF.

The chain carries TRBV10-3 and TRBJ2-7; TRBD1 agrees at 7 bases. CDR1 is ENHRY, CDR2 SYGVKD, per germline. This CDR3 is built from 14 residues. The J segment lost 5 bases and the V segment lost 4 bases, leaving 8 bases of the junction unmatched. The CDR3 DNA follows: TGTGCCATCAGTGCCCGACAGGGATCCAACGAGCAGTACTTC. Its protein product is CAISARQGSNEQYF.

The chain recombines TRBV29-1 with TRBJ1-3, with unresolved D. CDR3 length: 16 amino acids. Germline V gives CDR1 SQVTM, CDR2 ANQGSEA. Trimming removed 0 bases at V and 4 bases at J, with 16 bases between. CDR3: CSVEDQTELSGNTIYF. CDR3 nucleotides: TGCAGCGTTGAAGATCAAACCGAGCTTTCAGGAAACACCATATATTTT.

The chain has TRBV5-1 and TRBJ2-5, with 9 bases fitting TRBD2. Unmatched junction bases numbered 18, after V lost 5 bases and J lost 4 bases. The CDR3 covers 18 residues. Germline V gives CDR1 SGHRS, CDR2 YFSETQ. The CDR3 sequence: CASRPINPGGRAPETQYF. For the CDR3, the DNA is TGCGCCAGCAGACCTATTAATCCGGGCGGGAGGGCCCCAGAGACCCAGTACTTC.

The CDR3 region is CASTLLGLTGTSGSSAYNEQFF. The CDR3 DNA sequence: TGTGCCAGCACCTTATTGGGGTTAACCGGGACTAGCGGGAGCTCCGCCTACAATGAGCAGTTCTTC. This chain connects TRBV27 to TRBJ2-1; 14 bases line up with TRBD2. V lost 7 bases, J lost 2 bases, and 22 bases stayed unmatched. From germline, CDR1 is MNHEY and CDR2 SMNVEV (reference sequence). The CDR3 totals 22 residues.

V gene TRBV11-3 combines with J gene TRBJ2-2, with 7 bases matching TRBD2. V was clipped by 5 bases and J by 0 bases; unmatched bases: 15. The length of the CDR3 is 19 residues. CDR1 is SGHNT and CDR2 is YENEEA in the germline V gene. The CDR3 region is CASSPFHGAGDSNTGELFF. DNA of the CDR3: TGTGCCAGCAGCCCTTTCCATGGGGCGGGAGATTCGAACACCGGGGAGCTGTTTTTT.

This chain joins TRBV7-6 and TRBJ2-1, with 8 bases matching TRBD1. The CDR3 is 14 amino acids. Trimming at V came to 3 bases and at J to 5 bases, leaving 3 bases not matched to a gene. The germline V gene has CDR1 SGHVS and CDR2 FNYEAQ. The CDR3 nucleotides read TGTGCCAGCAGCTTGTGGACAGGGAACAATGAGCAGTTCTTC. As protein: CASSLWTGNNEQFF.

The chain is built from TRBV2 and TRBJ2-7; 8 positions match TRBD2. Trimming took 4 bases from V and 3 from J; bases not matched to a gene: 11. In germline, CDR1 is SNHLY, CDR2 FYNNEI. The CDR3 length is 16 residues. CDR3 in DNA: TGTGCCAGCAGTGTTATTAGGGCTAGCGGGTTCTACGAGCAGTACGTC. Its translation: CASSVIRASGFYEQYV.

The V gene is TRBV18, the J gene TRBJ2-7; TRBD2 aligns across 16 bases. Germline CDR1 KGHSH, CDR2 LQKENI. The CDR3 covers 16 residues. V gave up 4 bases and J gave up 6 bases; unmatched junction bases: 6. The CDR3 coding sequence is TGTGCCAGCTCACAGGGACTAGCGGGAGGGGAGCGCGAGCAGTACTTC. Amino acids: CASSQGLAGGEREQYF.

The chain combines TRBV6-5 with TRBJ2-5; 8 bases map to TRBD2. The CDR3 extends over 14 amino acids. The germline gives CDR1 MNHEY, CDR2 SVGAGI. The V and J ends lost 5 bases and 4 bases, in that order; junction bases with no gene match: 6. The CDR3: CASSTGGRGETQYF. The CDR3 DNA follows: TGTGCCAGCAGTACGGGAGGGCGCGGAGAGACCCAGTACTTC.

CDR3 nucleotides: TGTGCCAGCAGTCCGATAGTAAAGTACGGGATGGGAACAGATACGCAGTATTTT. It is translated as CASSPIVKYGMGTDTQYF. The chain recombines TRBV6-6 with TRBJ2-3, with a possible D match to TRBD2 (5 bases). CDR3 length: 18 amino acids. V lost 5 bases, J lost 3 bases, and 24 bases lay in between. Germline CDR1 is MNHNY and CDR2 is SVGAGI (reference sequence).

DNA of the CDR3: TGTGCCAGCTCCGCCACCAGGGGCAGGGGTGAAAAACTGTTTTTT. Its protein product is CASSATRGRGEKLFF. This chain links TRBV18 with TRBJ1-4, with a possible D match to TRBD1 (6 bases). V lost 6 bases and J lost 7, with 18 bases in between. CDR3 size: 15 residues. In germline, CDR1 is KGHSH, CDR2 LQKENI.

This CDR3 reads CASSGGEFSYGYTF. In nucleotides, the CDR3 is TGTGCCAGCAGCGGAGGAGAGTTTAGCTATGGCTACACCTTC. V and J are TRBV7-9 and TRBJ1-2; D is unclear. The CDR3 has 14 amino acids. V was pared by 5 bases and J by 4 bases, with 14 bases between. Germline lookup yields CDR1 SEHNR and CDR2 FQNEAQ (reference sequence). Together with reference TRBV7-9 and TRBJ1-2, the CDR3 gives the full variable domain: DTGVSQNPRHKITKRGQNVTFRCDPISEHNRLYWYRQTLGQGPEFLTYFQNEAQLEKSRLLSDRFSAERPKGSFSTLEIQRTEQGDSAMYLCASSGGEFSYGYTFGSGTRLTVV.